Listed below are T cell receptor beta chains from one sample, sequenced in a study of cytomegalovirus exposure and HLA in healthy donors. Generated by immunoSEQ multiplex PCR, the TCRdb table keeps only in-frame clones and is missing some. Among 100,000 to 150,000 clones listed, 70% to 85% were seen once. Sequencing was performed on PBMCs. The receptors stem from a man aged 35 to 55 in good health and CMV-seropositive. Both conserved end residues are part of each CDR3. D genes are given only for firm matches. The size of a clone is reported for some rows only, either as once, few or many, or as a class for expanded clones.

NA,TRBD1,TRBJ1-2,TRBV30,CAWKQGQVRVGYTF,TGTGCCTGGAAGCAGGGACAGGTTAGGGTTGGCTACACCTTC
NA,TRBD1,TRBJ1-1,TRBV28,CASMPGQGAAEAFF,TGTGCCAGCATGCCGGGACAGGGGGCGGCTGAAGCTTTCTTT
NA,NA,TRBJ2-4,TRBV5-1,CASSLDPGLAKNIQYF,TGCGCCAGCAGCTTGGATCCGGGACTAGCCAAAAACATTCAGTACTTC
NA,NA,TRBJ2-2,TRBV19,CASQRAGELFF,TGTGCCAGTCAGCGGGCCGGGGAGCTGTTTTTT
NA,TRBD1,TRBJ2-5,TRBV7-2,CASSARGTGSFIETQYF,TGTGCCAGCAGCGCAAGGGGGACAGGATCTTTTATCGAGACCCAGTACTTC
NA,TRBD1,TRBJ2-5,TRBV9,CASSVAGTAQETQYF,TGTGCCAGCAGCGTAGCAGGGACAGCTCAAGAGACCCAGTACTTC
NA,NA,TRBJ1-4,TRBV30,CAWSAREKLFF,TGTGCCTGGAGCGCGCGTGAAAAACTGTTTTTT
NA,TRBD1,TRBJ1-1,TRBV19,CATTPRDSMNTEAFF,TGTGCCACTACCCCGAGGGACAGCATGAACACTGAAGCTTTCTTT
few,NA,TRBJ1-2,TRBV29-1,CSVSLGLTFNYGYTF,TGCAGCGTTTCTTTGGGCCTAACCTTCAACTATGGCTACACCTTC
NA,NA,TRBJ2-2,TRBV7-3,CASSVSGRNTGELFF,TGTGCCAGCAGTGTAAGTGGGAGGAACACCGGGGAGCTGTTTTTT
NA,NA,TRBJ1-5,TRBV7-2,CASSLAGEGQPQHF,TGTGCCAGCAGCTTAGCTGGGGAGGGACAGCCCCAGCATTTT
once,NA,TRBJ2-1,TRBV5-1,CASSLAQGYNEQFF,TGCGCCAGCAGCTTGGCTCAGGGCTACAATGAGCAGTTCTTC
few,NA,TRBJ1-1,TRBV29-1,CSVEPNWNTEAFF,TGCAGCGTTGAGCCTAACTGGAACACTGAAGCTTTCTTT
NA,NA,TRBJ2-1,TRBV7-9,CASSRPGVINEQFF,TGTGCCAGCAGCCGACCCGGGGTTATCAATGAGCAGTTCTTC
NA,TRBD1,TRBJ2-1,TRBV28,CASSLGGQGTVSSYNEQFF,TGTGCCAGCAGTTTAGGGGGACAGGGAACGGTCAGCTCCTACAATGAGCAGTTCTTC
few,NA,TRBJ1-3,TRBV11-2,CASTLAAGNTIYF,TGTGCCAGCACCCTCGCGGCTGGAAACACCATATATTTT
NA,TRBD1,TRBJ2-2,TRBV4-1,CASSQIGTAGELFF,TGCGCCAGCAGCCAGATCGGGACAGCCGGGGAGCTGTTTTTT
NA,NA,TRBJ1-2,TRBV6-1,CASTVDRLKNYGYTF,TGTGCCAGCACCGTTGACAGGCTGAAGAACTATGGCTACACCTTC
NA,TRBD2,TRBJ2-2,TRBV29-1,CSVDGVAGSNTGELFF,TGCAGCGTTGATGGAGTAGCGGGTTCGAACACCGGGGAGCTGTTTTTT
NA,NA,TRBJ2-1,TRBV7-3,CASSSNAGSNEQFF,TGTGCCAGCAGCTCAAATGCGGGGAGCAATGAGCAGTTCTTC
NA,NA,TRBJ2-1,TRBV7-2,CASSLVFKGGHEQFF,TGTGCCAGCAGCTTAGTTTTTAAAGGAGGGCACGAGCAGTTCTTC
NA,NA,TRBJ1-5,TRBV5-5,CASSGEGTLNQPQHF,TGTGCCAGCAGCGGGGAGGGTACGCTCAATCAGCCCCAGCATTTT
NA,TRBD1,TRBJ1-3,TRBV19,CASSISRQGRNTIYF,TGTGCCAGTAGTATCTCCAGACAGGGGAGAAACACCATATATTTT
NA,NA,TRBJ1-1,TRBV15,CATSLGRNTEAFF,TGTGCCACCTCCTTGGGGAGGAACACTGAAGCTTTCTTT
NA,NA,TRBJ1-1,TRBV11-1,CASSFGLTMDTEAFF,TGTGCCAGCAGCTTCGGACTGACGATGGACACTGAAGCTTTCTTT
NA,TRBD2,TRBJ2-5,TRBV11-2,CASSLDLAGGETQYF,TGTGCCAGCAGCTTAGATCTAGCGGGGGGCGAGACCCAGTACTTC
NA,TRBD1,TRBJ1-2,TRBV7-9,CASSLGTGFDYGYTF,TGTGCCAGCAGCTTAGGGACAGGGTTTGACTATGGCTACACCTTC
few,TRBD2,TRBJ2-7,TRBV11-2,CASSSGGSSYEQYF,TGTGCCAGCAGCTCGGGCGGGAGCTCCTACGAGCAGTACTTC
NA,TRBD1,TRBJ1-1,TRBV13,CASSYPRQGTEAFF,TGTGCCAGCAGCTACCCAAGACAGGGAACAGAAGCTTTCTTT
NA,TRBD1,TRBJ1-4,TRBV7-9,CASSSTGGINEKLFF,TGTGCCAGCAGCTCGACAGGGGGGATTAATGAAAAACTGTTTTTT
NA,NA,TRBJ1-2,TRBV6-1,CASSERGFDGYTF,TGTGCCAGCAGTGAACGAGGGTTTGACGGCTACACCTTC
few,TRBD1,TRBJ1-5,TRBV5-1,CASSAGTGHQPQHF,TGCGCCAGCAGCGCGGGGACAGGGCATCAGCCCCAGCATTTT
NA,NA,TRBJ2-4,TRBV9,CASSPERAGRYNIQYF,TGTGCCAGCAGCCCCGAGCGGGCGGGGAGATATAACATTCAGTACTTC
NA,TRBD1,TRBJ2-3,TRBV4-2,CASSQADRGGTDTQYF,TGTGCCAGCAGCCAAGCCGACAGGGGAGGCACAGATACGCAGTATTTT
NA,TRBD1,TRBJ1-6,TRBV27,CASSMGQGPIYNSPLHF,TGTGCCAGCAGTATGGGACAGGGCCCTATCTATAATTCACCCCTCCACTTT
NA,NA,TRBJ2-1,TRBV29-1,CSVEGRGSYNEQFF,TGCAGCGTTGAGGGCAGGGGATCATACAATGAGCAGTTCTTC
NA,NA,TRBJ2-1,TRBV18,CASSPLWRAGYNEQFF,TGTGCCAGCTCACCACTATGGAGGGCTGGCTACAATGAGCAGTTCTTC
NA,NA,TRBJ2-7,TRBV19,CASSLAGNTYEQYF,TGTGCCAGTAGTCTGGCAGGGAACACCTACGAGCAGTACTTC
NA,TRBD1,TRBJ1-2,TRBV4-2,CASSQDGTGNYGYTF,TGTGCCAGCAGCCAAGACGGGACAGGAAACTATGGCTACACCTTC
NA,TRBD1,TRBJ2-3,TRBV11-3,CASSLGLTGTGTDTQYF,TGTGCCAGCAGCTTAGGCCTTACCGGGACAGGGACAGATACGCAGTATTTT
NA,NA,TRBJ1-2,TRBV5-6,CASSPRAATGGYTF,TGTGCCAGCAGCCCCCGCGCAGCCACAGGTGGCTACACCTTC
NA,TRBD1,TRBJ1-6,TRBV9,CASSVEGQSSPLHF,TGTGCCAGCAGCGTAGAGGGACAGTCTTCACCCCTCCACTTT
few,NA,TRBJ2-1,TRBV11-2,CASSATLSSYNEQFF,TGTGCCAGCAGCGCGACACTGAGCTCCTACAATGAGCAGTTCTTC
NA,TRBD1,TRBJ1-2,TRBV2,CASSAFRGETGGYTF,TGTGCCAGCAGCGCCTTCAGGGGGGAAACGGGGGGCTACACCTTC
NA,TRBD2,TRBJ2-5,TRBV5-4,CAYLRRTSSRETQYF,TGTGCCTACTTACGGCGGACTAGCTCCCGCGAGACCCAGTACTTC
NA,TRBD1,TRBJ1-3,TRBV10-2,CASSPSVGQISGNTIYF,TGCGCCAGCAGTCCGTCTGTGGGACAGATCTCTGGAAACACCATATATTTT
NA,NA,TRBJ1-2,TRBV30,CAWSAGQVVYTF,TGTGCCTGGAGTGCCGGCCAGGTCGTCTACACCTTC
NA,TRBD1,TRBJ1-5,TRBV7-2,CASSLEGARNQPQHF,TGTGCCAGCAGCTTAGAGGGGGCTCGCAATCAGCCCCAGCATTTT
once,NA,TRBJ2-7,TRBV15,CATSSHRVPYEQYF,TGTGCCACCAGCTCCCACAGGGTACCCTACGAGCAGTACTTC
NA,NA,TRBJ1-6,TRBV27,CASKDSSYNSPLHF,TGTGCCAGCAAGGACAGCTCCTATAATTCACCCCTCCACTTT
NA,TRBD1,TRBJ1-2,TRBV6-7,CASSYKPHYRDRGSGGYGYTF,TGTGCCAGCAGTTATAAACCTCACTACCGGGACAGGGGATCAGGAGGCTATGGCTACACCTTC
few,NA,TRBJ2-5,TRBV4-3,CASSLQQRVGETQYF,TGCGCCAGCAGCCTCCAGCAGCGCGTCGGGGAGACCCAGTACTTC